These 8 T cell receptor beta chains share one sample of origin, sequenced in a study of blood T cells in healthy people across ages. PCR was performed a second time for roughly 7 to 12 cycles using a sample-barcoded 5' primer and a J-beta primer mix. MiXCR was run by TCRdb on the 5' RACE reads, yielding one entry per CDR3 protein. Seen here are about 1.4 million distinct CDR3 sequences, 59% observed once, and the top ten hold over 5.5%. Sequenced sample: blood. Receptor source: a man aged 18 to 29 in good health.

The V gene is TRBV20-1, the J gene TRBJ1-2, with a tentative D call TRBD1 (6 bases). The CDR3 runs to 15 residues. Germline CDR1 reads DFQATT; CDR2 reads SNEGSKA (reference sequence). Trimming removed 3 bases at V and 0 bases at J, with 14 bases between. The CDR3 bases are TGCAGTGCTAGCTCCGCAGGGGTAGCTAACTATGGCTACACCTTC. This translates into CSASSAGVANYGYTF.

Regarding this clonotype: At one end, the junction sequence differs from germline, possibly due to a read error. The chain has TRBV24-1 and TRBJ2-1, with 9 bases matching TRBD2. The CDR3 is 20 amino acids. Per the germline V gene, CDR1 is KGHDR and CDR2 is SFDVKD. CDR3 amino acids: CAASDKPLSSGKGSYNEQFF. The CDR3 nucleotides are TGTGCCGCCAGTGACAAACCCCTCTCTAGCGGGAAGGGCTCCTACAATGAGCAGTTCTTC.

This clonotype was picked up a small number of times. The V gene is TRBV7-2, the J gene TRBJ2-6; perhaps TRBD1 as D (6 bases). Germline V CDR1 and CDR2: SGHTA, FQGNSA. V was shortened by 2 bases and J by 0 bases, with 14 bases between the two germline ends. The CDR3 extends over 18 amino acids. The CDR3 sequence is CASSLFGTSSSGANVLTF. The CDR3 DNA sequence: TGTGCCAGCAGCTTATTCGGGACATCAAGCTCTGGGGCCAACGTCCTGACTTTC.

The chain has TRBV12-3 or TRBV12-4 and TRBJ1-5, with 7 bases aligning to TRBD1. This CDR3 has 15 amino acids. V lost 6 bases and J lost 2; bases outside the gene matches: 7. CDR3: CASSPHGQGNQPQHF. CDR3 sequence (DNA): TGTGCCAGCAGCCCTCATGGACAGGGCAATCAGCCCCAGCATTTT.

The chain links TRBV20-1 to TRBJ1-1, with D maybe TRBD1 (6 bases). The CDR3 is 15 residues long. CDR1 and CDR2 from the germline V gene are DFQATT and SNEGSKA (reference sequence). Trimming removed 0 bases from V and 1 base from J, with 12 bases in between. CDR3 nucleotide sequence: TGCAGTGCTAGAGATCAGGGGCCGGGGAACACTGAAGCTTTCTTT. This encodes CSARDQGPGNTEAFF.

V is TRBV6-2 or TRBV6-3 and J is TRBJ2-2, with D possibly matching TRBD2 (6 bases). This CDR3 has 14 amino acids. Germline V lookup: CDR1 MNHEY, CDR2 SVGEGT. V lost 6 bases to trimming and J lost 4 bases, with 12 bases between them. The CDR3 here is CASRPGLPTGELFF. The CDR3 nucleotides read TGTGCCAGCAGACCGGGACTTCCCACCGGGGAGCTGTTTTTT.

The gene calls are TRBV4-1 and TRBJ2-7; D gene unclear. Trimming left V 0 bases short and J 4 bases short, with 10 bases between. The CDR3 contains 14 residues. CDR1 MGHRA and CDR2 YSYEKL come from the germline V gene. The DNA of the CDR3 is TGCGCCAGCAGCCAAGACTCACAGAGGTACGAGCAGTACTTC. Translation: CASSQDSQRYEQYF.

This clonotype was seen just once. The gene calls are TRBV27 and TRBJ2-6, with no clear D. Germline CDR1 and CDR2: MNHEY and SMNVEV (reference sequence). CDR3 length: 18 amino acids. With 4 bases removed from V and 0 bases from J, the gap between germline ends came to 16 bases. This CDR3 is CASSWVTGRRSGANVLTF. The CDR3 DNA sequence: TGTGCCAGCAGTTGGGTGACGGGTCGGCGCTCTGGGGCCAACGTCCTGACTTTC.